This T cell receptor (beta chain) was retrieved from a study of siplizumab effects on memory and regulatory T cells. Study-level points and caveats: There were only a minor fraction of alloreactive clones that mapped to unstimulated subsets.

Each sample contributed roughly 100,000 TCR templates to the assay. The data were produced by immunoSEQ multiplex PCR, yet TCRdb's version contains in-frame clones alone and is incomplete. The repertoire holds 99,000 or so clones, with around 94% as singletons. Comments on this clone: Its target is not known.

The CDR3 is made up of 14 amino acids. Between the trimmed V and J ends, which lost 3 bases and 7 bases, there was a span of 15 bases. CDR1 MDHEN and CDR2 SYDVKM come from the germline V gene. This receptor was obtained from a human donor in good health. V and J are TRBV28 and TRBJ1-2, with D possibly being TRBD1 (6 bases). Source material: non-Treg CD4+ T cells sorted from blood. CDR3 amino acids: CASSFSGGAGGYTF. Here the CDR3 DNA reads TGTGCCAGCAGTTTCTCCGGGGGGGCTGGTGGCTACACCTTC.